The sequence of this TCR beta chain was determined in a study of T cell changes during pregnancy in multiple sclerosis. This table comes from immunoSEQ multiplex PCR, and its TCRdb copy is limited to in-frame clones, with some not included. The data contain 40,000 to 55,000 clones, around 90% of them singletons. Trimming removed 7 bases from V and 10 bases from J; junction bases left unmatched: 25. The germline V gene encodes CDR1 LGHNA and CDR2 YNFKEQ. The CDR3 runs 19 residues. The specimen comprised CD4+ T cells from peripheral blood mononuclear cells, sampled in the second trimester of pregnancy. The clonotype was recovered from a female donor with multiple sclerosis, enrolled in a pregnancy study. V usage is TRBV4-2 and J usage is TRBJ2-5; 12 bases fit TRBD2. The CDR3 DNA reads TGTGCCAGCACCAGAGATCATTCCCCATGGAGGCTAGCGGGGGGGGTCCAGTACTTC. Residues: CASTRDHSPWRLAGGVQYF.